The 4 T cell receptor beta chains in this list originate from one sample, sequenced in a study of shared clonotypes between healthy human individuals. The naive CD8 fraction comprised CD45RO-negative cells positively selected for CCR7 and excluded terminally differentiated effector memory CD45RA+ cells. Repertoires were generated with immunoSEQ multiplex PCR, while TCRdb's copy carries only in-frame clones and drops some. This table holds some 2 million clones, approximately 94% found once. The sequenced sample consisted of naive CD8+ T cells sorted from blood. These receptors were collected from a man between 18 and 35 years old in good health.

Written as DNA, the CDR3 is TGTGCCAGCAGCCCCCGTGGGACATGGGAGACCCAGTACTTC. This encodes CASSPRGTWETQYF. The chain has TRBV9 and TRBJ2-5; perhaps TRBD1 as D (6 bases). Germline values: CDR1 SGDLS, CDR2 YYNGEE. Trimming stripped 4 bases from V and 5 bases from J, with 15 bases between. There are 14 residues in the CDR3.

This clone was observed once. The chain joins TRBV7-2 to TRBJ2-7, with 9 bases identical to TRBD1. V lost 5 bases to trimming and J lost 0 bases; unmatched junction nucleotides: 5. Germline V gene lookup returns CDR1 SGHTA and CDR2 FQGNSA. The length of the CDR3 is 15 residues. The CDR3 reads CASSPRDRDSYEQYF. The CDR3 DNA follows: TGTGCCAGCAGCCCACGGGACAGGGACTCCTACGAGCAGTACTTC. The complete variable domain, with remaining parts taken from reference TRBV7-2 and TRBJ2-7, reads GAGVSQSPSNKVTEKGKDVELRCDPISGHTALYWYRQSLGQGLEFLIYFQGNSAPDKSGLPSDRFSAERTGGSVSTLTIQRTQQEDSAVYLCASSPRDRDSYEQYFGPGTRLTVT.

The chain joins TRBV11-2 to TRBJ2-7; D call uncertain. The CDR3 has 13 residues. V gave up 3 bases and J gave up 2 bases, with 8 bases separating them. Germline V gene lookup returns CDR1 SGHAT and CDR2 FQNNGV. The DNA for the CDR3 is TGTGCCAGCAGCTTCGGCAGCGCCTACGAGCAGTACTTC. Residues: CASSFGSAYEQYF.

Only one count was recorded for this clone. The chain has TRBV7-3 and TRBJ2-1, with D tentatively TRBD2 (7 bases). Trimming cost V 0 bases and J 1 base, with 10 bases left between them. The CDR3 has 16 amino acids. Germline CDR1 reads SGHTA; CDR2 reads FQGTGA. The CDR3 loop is CASSLTAGASYNEQFF. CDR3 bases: TGTGCCAGCAGCTTAACGGCGGGGGCGTCCTACAATGAGCAGTTCTTC.